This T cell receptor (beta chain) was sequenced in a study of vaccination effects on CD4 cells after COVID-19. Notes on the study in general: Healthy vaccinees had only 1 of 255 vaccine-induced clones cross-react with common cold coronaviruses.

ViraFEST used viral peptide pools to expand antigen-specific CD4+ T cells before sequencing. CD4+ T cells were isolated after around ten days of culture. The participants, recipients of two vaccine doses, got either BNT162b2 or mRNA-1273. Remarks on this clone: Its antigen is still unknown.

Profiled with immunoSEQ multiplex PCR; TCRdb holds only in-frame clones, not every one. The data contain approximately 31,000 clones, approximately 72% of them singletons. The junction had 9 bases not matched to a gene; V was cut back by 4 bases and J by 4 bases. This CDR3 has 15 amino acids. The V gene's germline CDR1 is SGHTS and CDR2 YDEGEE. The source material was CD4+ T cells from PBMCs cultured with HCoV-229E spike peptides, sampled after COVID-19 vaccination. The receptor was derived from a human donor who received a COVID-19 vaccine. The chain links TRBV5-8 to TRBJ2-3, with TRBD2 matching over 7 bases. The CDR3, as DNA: TGTGCCAGCAGCGGCACTAGCGAACAATCAGATACGCAGTATTTT. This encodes CASSGTSEQSDTQYF.